This T cell receptor (beta chain) was documented in a study of T cells in localized non-small cell lung cancer. Study results and caveats: Compared with tumor, uninvolved adjacent lung displayed greater T cell clonality, ranking highest overall.

With respect to this clone: Its target is not known.

Method: immunoSEQ multiplex PCR; TCRdb's copy keeps in-frame clones and lacks some. The sample carries around 35,000 clones, just over 90% recorded once. The V gene's germline CDR1 is SNHLY and CDR2 FYNNEI. V lost 6 bases to trimming and J lost 0 bases, with 9 bases between them. The CDR3 is 15 amino acids. The sequencing used peripheral blood, collected before any cancer treatment. This chain connects TRBV2 to TRBJ2-6; no clear D. This sequence was found in an older female donor with stage I lung adenocarcinoma. CDR3 in DNA: TGTGCCAGCAGCGACGAAAGCTCTGGGGCCAACGTCCTGACTTTC. This codes for CASSDESSGANVLTF.